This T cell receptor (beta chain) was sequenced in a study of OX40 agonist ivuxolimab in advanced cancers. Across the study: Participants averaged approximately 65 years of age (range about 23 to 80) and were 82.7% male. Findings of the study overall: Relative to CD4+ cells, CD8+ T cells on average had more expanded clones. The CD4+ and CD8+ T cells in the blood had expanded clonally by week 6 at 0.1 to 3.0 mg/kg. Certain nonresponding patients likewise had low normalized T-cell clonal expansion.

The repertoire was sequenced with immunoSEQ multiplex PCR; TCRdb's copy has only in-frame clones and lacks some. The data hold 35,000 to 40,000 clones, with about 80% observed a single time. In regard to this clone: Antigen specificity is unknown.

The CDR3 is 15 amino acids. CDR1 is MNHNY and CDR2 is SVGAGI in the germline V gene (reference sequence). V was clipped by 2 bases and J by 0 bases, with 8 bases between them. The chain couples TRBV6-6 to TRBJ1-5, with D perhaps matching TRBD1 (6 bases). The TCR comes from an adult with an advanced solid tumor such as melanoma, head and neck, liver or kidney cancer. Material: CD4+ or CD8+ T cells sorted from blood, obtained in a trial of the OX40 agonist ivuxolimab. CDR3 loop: CASSYRTVSNQPQHF. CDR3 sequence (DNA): TGTGCCAGCAGTTACCGGACAGTTAGCAATCAGCCCCAGCATTTT.